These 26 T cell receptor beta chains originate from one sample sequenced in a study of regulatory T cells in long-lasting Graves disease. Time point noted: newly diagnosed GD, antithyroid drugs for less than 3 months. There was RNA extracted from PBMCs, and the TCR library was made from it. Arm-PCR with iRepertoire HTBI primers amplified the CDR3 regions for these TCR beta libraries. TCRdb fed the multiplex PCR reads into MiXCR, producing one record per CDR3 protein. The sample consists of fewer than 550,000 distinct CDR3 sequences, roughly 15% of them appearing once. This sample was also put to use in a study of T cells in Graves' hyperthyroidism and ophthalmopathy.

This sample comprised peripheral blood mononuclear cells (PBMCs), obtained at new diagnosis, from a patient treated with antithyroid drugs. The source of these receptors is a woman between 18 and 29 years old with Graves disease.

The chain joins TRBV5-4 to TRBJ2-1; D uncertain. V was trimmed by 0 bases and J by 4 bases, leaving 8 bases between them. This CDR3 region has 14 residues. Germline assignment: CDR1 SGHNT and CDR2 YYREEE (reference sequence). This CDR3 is CASSLGYEYNEQFF. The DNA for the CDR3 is TGTGCCAGCAGCTTGGGATACGAGTACAATGAGCAGTTCTTC.

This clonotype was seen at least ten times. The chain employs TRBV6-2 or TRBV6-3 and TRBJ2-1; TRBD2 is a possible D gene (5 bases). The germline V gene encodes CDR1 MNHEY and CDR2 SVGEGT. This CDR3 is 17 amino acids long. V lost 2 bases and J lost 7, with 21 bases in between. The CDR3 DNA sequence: TGTGCCAGCAGTTACCTTCCCCGAGCGGACCCCTTGAATGAGCAGTTCTTC. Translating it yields CASSYLPRADPLNEQFF.

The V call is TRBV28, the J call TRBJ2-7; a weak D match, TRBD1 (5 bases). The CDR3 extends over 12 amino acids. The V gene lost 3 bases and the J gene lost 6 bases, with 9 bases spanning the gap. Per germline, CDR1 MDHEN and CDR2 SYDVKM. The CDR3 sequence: CASSFFQGEQYF. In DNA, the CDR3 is TGTGCCAGCAGTTTCTTCCAGGGCGAGCAGTACTTC.

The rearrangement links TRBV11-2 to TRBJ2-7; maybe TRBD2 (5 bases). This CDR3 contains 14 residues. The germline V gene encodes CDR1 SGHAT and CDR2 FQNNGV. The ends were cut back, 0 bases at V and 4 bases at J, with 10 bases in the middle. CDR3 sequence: CASSLETNLYEQYF. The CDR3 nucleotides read TGTGCCAGCAGCTTAGAGACTAACTTATACGAGCAGTACTTC.

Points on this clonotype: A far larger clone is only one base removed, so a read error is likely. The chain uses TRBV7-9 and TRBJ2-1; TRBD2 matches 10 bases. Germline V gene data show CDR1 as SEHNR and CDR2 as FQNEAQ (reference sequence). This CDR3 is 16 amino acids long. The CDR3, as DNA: TGTGCCAGCACCGACCAAGCGGGAGGGCCCTACAGTGAGCAGTTCTTC. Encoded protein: CASTDQAGGPYSEQFF.

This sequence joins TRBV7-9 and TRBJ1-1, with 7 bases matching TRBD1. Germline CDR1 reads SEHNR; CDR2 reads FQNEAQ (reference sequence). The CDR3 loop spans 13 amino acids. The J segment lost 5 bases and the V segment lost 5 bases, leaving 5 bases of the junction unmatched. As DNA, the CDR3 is TGTGCCAGCAGCCCCAGGGGGGCTACTGAAGCTTTCTTT. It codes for CASSPRGATEAFF.

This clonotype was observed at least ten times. CDR3 protein: CASSYSPDRATEAFF. For the CDR3, the DNA is TGTGCCAGCAGTTACTCACCAGACAGGGCCACTGAAGCTTTCTTT. This chain joins TRBV6-2 or TRBV6-3 and TRBJ1-1; 7 bases align to TRBD1. Germline lookup yields CDR1 MNHEY and CDR2 SVGEGT. Trimming at V came to 0 bases and at J to 4 bases, leaving 5 bases not matched to a gene. This CDR3 region has 15 residues.

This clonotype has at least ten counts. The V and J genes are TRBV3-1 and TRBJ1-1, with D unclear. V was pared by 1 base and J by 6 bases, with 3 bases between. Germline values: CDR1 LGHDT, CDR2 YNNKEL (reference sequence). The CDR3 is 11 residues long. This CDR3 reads CASSQASEAFF. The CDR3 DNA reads TGTGCCAGCAGCCAAGCCTCTGAAGCTTTCTTT.

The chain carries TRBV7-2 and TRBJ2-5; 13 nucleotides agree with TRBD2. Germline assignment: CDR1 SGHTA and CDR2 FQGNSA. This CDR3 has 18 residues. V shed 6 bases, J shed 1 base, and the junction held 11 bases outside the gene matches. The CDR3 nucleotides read TGTGCCAGCAGTAAAGGGGCACTAGCGGGAGGGGGCCAAGAGACCCAGTACTTC. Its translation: CASSKGALAGGGQETQYF.

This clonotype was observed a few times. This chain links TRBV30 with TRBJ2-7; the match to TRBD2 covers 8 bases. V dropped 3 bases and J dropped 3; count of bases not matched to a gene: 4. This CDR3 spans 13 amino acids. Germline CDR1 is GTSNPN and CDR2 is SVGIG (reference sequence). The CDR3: CAWSRSGSYEQYF. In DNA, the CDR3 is TGTGCCTGGAGCAGAAGCGGGAGCTACGAGCAGTACTTC.

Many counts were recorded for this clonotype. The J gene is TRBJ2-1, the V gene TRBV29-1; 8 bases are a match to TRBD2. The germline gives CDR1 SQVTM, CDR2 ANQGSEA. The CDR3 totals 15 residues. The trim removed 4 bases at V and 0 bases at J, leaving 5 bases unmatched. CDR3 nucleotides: TGCAGCGTTGGCTTAAGCGGGAGCTCCTACAATGAGCAGTTCTTC. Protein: CSVGLSGSSYNEQFF.

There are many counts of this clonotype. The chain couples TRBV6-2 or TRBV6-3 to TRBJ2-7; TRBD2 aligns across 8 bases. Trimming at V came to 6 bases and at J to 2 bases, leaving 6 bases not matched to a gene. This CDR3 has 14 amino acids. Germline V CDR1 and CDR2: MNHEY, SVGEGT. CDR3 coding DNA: TGTGCCAGCAGATCACTAGCGGACACCTACGAGCAGTACTTC. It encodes CASRSLADTYEQYF.

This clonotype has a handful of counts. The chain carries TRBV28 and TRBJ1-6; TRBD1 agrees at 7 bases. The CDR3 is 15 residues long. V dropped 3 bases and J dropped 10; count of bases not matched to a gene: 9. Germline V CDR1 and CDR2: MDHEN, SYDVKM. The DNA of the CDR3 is TGTGCCAGCAGTTTTATAAGGGGGCGCGGGTCACCCCTCCACTTT. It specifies CASSFIRGRGSPLHF. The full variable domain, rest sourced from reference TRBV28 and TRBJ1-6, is DVKVTQSSRYLVKRTGEKVFLECVQDMDHENMFWYRQDPGLGLRLIYFSYDVKMKEKGDIPEGYSVSREKKERFSLILESASTNQTSMYLCASSFIRGRGSPLHFGNGTRLTVT.

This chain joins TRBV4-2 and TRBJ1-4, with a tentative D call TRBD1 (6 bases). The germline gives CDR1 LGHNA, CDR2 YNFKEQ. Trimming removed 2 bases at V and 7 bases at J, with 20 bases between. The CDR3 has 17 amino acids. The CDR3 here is CASSQLHVGGAGEKLFF. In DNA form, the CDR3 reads TGTGCCAGCAGCCAACTGCACGTCGGGGGGGCGGGTGAAAAACTGTTTTTT.

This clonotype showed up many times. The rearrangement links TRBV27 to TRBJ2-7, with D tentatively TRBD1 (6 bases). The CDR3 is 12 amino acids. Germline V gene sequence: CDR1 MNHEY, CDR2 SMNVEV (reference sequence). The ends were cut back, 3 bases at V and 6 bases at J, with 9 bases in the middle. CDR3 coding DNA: TGTGCCAGCAGTTTCACAGGGCGCGAGCAGTACTTC. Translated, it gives CASSFTGREQYF.

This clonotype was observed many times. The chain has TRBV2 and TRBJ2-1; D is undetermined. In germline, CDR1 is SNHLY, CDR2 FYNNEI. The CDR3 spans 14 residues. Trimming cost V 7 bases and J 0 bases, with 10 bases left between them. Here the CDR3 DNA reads TGTGCCAGCAAGGTACTGACCTCCTACAATGAGCAGTTCTTC. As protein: CASKVLTSYNEQFF.

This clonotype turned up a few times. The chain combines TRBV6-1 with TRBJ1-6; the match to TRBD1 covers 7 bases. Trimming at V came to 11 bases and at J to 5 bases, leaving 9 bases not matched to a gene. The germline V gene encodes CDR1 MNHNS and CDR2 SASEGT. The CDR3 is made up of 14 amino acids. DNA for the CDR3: TGTGCCGGTAATGCCGGGACAGATAATTCACCCCTCCACTTT. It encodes CAGNAGTDNSPLHF.

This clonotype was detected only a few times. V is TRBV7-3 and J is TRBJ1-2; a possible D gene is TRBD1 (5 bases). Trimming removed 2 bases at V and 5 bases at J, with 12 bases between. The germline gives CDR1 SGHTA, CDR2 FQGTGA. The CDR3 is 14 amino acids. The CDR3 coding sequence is TGTGCCAGCAGCTTAGACAGACGGGGTTATGGCTACACCTTC. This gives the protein CASSLDRRGYGYTF.

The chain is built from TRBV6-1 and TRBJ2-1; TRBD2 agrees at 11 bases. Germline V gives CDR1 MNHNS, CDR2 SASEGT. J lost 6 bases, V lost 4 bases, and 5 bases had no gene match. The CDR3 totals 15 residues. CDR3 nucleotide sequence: TGTGCCAGCAGTGCACTAGCGGGAGAGGGCAATGAGCAGTTCTTC. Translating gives CASSALAGEGNEQFF.

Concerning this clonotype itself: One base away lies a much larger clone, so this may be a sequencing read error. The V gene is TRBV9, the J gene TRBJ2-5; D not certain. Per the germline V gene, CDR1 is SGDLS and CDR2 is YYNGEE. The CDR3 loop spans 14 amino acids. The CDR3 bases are TGTGCCAGCGGCGTGGGCGGACCCCAAGAGACCCAGTACTTC. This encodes CASGVGGPQETQYF.

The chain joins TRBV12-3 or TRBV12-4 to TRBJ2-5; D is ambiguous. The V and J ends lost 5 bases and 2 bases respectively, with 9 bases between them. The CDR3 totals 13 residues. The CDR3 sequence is CASSPTPQETQYF. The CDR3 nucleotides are TGTGCCAGCAGTCCAACCCCTCAAGAGACCCAGTACTTC.

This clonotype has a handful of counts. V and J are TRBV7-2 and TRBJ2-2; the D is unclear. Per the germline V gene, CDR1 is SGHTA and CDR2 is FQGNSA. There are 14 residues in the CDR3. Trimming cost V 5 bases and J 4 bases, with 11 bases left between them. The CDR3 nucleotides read TGTGCCAGCAGCCGAAGACAAGGCACCGGGGAGCTGTTTTTT. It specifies CASSRRQGTGELFF.

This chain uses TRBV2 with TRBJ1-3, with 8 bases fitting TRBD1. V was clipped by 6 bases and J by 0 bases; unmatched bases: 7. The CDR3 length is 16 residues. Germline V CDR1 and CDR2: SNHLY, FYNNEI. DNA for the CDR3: TGTGCCAGCAGAGACAGGGGCCGAAGCTCTGGAAACACCATATATTTT. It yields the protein CASRDRGRSSGNTIYF. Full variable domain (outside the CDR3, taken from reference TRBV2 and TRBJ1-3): EPEVTQTPSHQVTQMGQEVILRCVPISNHLYFYWYRQILGQKVEFLVSFYNNEISEKSEIFDDQFSVERPDGSNFTLKIRSTKLEDSAMYFCASRDRGRSSGNTIYFGEGSWLTVV.

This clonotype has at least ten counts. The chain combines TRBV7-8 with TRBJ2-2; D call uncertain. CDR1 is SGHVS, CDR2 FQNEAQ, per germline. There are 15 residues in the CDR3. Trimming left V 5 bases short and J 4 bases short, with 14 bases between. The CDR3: CASSKGPRATGELFF. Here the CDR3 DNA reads TGTGCCAGCAGCAAAGGACCCCGGGCCACCGGGGAGCTGTTTTTT.

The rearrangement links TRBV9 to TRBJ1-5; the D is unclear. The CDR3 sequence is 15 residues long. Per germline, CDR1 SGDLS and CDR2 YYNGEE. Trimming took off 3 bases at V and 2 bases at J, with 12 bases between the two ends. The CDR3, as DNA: TGTGCCAGCAGCGAGGACCCCGGGGGCAATCAGCCCCAGCATTTT. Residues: CASSEDPGGNQPQHF.

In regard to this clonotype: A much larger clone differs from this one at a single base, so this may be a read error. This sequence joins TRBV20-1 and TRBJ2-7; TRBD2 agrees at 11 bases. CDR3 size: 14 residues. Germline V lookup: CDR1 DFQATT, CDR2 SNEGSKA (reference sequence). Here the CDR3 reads CSARGLAEYYKQYF. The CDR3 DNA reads TGCAGTGCTAGGGGACTAGCGGAGTACTACAAGCAGTACTTC.